The clone carrying this T cell receptor (beta chain) occurred a few times. The antigen is unknown. 5'RACE, which relied on constant-segment primers, yielded TCR alpha and TCR beta cDNA libraries carrying sample barcodes and UMIs. TCRdb passed the 5' RACE reads through MiXCR, listing each CDR3 protein once. The sample contains under 300,000 distinct CDR3 sequences, 8% to 9.5% of which appear only once. This record belongs to a study of T-cell memory formation after mild COVID-19. About the study: Across donors, TCR clusters were largely donor specific. Study observations and caveats: Within pre-infection memory, some responding clones were found, suggesting cross-reactive memory joined. Clones which contracted sat mainly in CM and EM if CD4+, and in EMRA if CD8+.

This TCR was sampled from a man younger than 35 who had mild COVID-19 (a few samples of this study predate the infection). Cell type and time point are not known. The material sequenced was PBMCs or a T cell subset sorted from them (not recorded which).

The CDR3 DNA reads as TGCAGTGCTTCTCAGGGGGCTAATGTCAATCAGCCCCAGCATTTT. Protein: CSASQGANVNQPQHF. This chain connects TRBV20-1 to TRBJ1-5; TRBD1 agrees at 8 bases. Looked up from germline, CDR1 is DFQATT and CDR2 is SNEGSKA (reference sequence). V was pared by 5 bases and J by 3 bases, with 9 bases of the junction left unmatched. The CDR3 consists of 15 residues.